This T cell receptor (beta chain) was captured in a study of cytomegalovirus exposure and HLA in healthy donors. Primers included in the PCR were 60 Vbeta and 13 Jbeta primers. The protocol was immunoSEQ multiplex PCR, while the TCRdb copy is restricted to in-frame clones and leaves out a portion. The sample table sets out 95,000 to 150,000 clones. Germline loops: CDR1 SGHVS, CDR2 FNYEAQ. The length of the CDR3 is 17 residues. The ends lost 7 bases at V and 4 bases at J; junction bases unmatched: 12. V usage is TRBV7-6 and J usage is TRBJ1-3; 11 bases match TRBD1. This receptor was identified in a man aged 40-49 years in good health and CMV-seronegative. Sequencing input: PBMCs. CDR3 DNA: TGTGCCAGCACCAAACCGGGACAGGGGGTTAGAGGAAACACCATATATTTT. It yields the protein CASTKPGQGVRGNTIYF.